A single sample gave rise to the 18 T cell receptor beta chains below, sequenced in a study of cytomegalovirus exposure and HLA in healthy donors. Primers included in the PCR were 60 Vbeta and 13 Jbeta primers. Sequencing used immunoSEQ multiplex PCR; TCRdb keeps in-frame clones, though not all of them. The sample records roughly 200,000 clones, about 80% being singletons. The material sequenced was PBMCs. Every receptor here comes from a man younger than 35 in good health and CMV-seronegative.

The rearrangement uses TRBV29-1 and TRBJ1-1; D might be TRBD1 (6 bases). Germline-derived CDR1 and CDR2 are SQVTM and ANQGSEA. CDR3 length equals 15 residues. The V end lost 1 base, the J end lost 4 bases, and 16 bases lay between the germline ends. The CDR3 nucleotides read TGCAGCGTTGAAGCAGGGGTCGGGTGGACCACTGAAGCTTTCTTT. This codes for CSVEAGVGWTTEAFF.

This chain connects TRBV19 to TRBJ1-5, with 7 bases that match TRBD1. With 5 bases clipped from V and 1 base from J, the junction kept 5 bases outside the gene matches. This CDR3 has 15 amino acids. Germline CDR1 reads LNHDA; CDR2 reads SQIVND (reference sequence). The CDR3 spells CASSADRASNQPQHF. For the CDR3, the DNA is TGTGCCAGTAGTGCTGACAGGGCGAGCAATCAGCCCCAGCATTTT.

The chain combines TRBV6-5 with TRBJ1-5; the D gene is possibly TRBD1 (6 bases). Germline V gene sequence: CDR1 MNHEY, CDR2 SVGAGI. With 0 bases removed from V and 9 bases from J, the gap between germline ends came to 15 bases. The CDR3 is 15 amino acids. CDR3 sequence: CASSYSAGDQGPQHF. The CDR3 DNA sequence: TGTGCCAGCAGTTACTCAGCAGGGGACCAAGGGCCCCAGCATTTT.

The chain joins TRBV19 to TRBJ2-1, with D perhaps TRBD2 (5 bases). The CDR3 extends over 11 amino acids. Trimming took off 5 bases at V and 9 bases at J, with 8 bases between the two ends. CDR1 and CDR2 (germline): LNHDA, SQIVND (reference sequence). In nucleotides, the CDR3 is TGTGCCAGTAGTTTGGCGGGTGAGCAGTTCTTC. As protein: CASSLAGEQFF.

The J gene is TRBJ2-3, the V gene TRBV14; TRBD2 matches 9 bases. The V gene's germline CDR1 is SGHDN and CDR2 FVKESK. The CDR3 is 17 residues long. V lost 0 bases, J lost 1 base, and 5 bases stayed unmatched. The CDR3 region has the DNA TGTGCCAGCAGCCAAGATGTAGGCGGGAGGGGCACAGATACGCAGTATTTT. Protein product: CASSQDVGGRGTDTQYF.

This chain connects TRBV13 to TRBJ2-3, with 9 positions matching TRBD2. There are 17 residues in the CDR3. Per the germline V gene, CDR1 is PRHDT and CDR2 is FYEKMQ (reference sequence). J gave up 2 bases and V 1 base, and 7 bases lay outside the gene matches. CDR3 DNA sequence: TGTGCCAGCAGCTTAGAAACTAGCGGGTCTCTCACAGATACGCAGTATTTT. Its protein is CASSLETSGSLTDTQYF.

This clone occurred a few times. The genes are TRBV11-3 and TRBJ2-3, with D possibly TRBD2 on 6 matching bases. This CDR3 contains 15 residues. The V gene lost 0 bases and the J gene lost 8 bases, with 15 bases spanning the gap. CDR1 is SGHNT, CDR2 YENEEA, per germline. CDR3 sequence reads: CASSLDGGGFGTQYF. CDR3 bases: TGTGCCAGCAGCTTAGACGGCGGAGGGTTTGGTACGCAGTATTTT.

As DNA, the CDR3 is TGTGCCTGGAGTATCTCTTCAACTAATGAAAAACTGTTTTTT. It encodes CAWSISSTNEKLFF. The V gene is TRBV30, the J gene TRBJ1-4, with D unresolved. CDR1 and CDR2 (germline): GTSNPN, SVGIG (reference sequence). V lost 2 bases and J 0 bases, leaving 7 bases between the germline ends. The CDR3 consists of 14 residues.

This clone was found a few times. This chain uses TRBV2 with TRBJ1-3, with D perhaps TRBD1 (6 bases). Germline lookup yields CDR1 SNHLY and CDR2 FYNNEI. This CDR3 is built from 15 residues. Trimming stripped 4 bases from V and 3 bases from J, with 13 bases between. The CDR3 spells CASSGRQVYGNTIYF. Here the CDR3 DNA reads TGTGCCAGCAGTGGAAGACAGGTATATGGAAACACCATATATTTT.

This clone has more than one count but fewer than ten. CDR3 sequence (DNA): TGTGCCAGCAGCTTAGGGCAAGGAAACACCATATATTTT. Its translation: CASSLGQGNTIYF. The chain employs TRBV7-9 and TRBJ1-3, with D unresolved. The CDR3 loop spans 13 amino acids. Germline V gene lookup returns CDR1 SEHNR and CDR2 FQNEAQ (reference sequence). Trimming pared 1 base from V and 4 bases from J, leaving 5 bases between.

This clone was picked up one time. The chain is built from TRBV27 and TRBJ1-2; TRBD1 might be the D (6 bases). The CDR3 totals 17 residues. V lost 4 bases and J lost 4, with 22 bases in between. Germline V gives CDR1 MNHEY, CDR2 SMNVEV (reference sequence). CDR3: CASSYTTMFGQSYGYTF. In DNA, the CDR3 is TGTGCCAGCAGTTACACCACCATGTTCGGACAGTCCTATGGCTACACCTTC.

The chain uses TRBV9 and TRBJ2-1, with D perhaps TRBD1 (6 bases). CDR1 and CDR2 from the germline V gene are SGDLS and YYNGEE. V dropped 0 bases and J dropped 4 bases, with 11 bases sitting between them. The length of the CDR3 is 15 residues. The CDR3 protein is CASSVGQGLYNEQFF. CDR3 nucleotide sequence: TGTGCCAGCAGCGTAGGCCAGGGGCTATACAATGAGCAGTTCTTC.

The chain has TRBV5-4 and TRBJ1-1; TRBD1 matches at 7 bases. The CDR3 covers 14 residues. Germline V gene sequence: CDR1 SGHNT, CDR2 YYREEE (reference sequence). The ends lost 4 bases at V and 5 bases at J; junction bases unmatched: 8. CDR3 sequence (DNA): TGTGCCAGCAGCCCCGACAGGGAGGTTACTGAAGCTTTCTTT. It codes for CASSPDREVTEAFF.

A few counts support this clone. Different DNA sequences within this sample yield the same CDR3. The chain couples TRBV6-5 to TRBJ1-2, with unresolved D. The CDR3 has 14 amino acids. Germline CDR1 and CDR2: MNHEY and SVGAGI. The V gene lost 0 bases and the J gene lost 4 bases, with 9 bases spanning the gap. The CDR3 loop is CASSYSTGVYGYTF. DNA for the CDR3: TGTGCCAGCAGTTACTCGACCGGGGTCTATGGCTACACCTTC.

The gene calls are TRBV14 and TRBJ1-1; D unresolved. Germline loops: CDR1 SGHDN, CDR2 FVKESK. This CDR3 spans 14 amino acids. Trimming cost V 3 bases and J 5 bases, with 13 bases left between them. The DNA of the CDR3 is TGTGCCAGCAGCCACCCCCCGGGTCTTACTGAAGCTTTCTTT. Translated: CASSHPPGLTEAFF.

This chain links TRBV7-3 with TRBJ2-3; D remains ambiguous. In germline, CDR1 is SGHTA, CDR2 FQGTGA. Trimming removed 5 bases at V and 6 bases at J, with 15 bases between. This CDR3 has 14 amino acids. CDR3 residues: CASSGRLFTDTQYF. CDR3 nucleotide sequence: TGTGCCAGCAGCGGCAGGCTGTTTACTGATACGCAGTATTTT.

As for this clone: One end of the junction is discordant with germline, which a read error may explain. This sequence joins TRBV27 and TRBJ1-2; D gene ambiguous. The CDR3 spans 13 residues. Germline V gene sequence: CDR1 MNHEY, CDR2 SMNVEV (reference sequence). The CDR3 DNA sequence: TGTGCCAGCAGCCCCGGACCCGGGAGATTCTGCTCCTTC. This translates into CASSPGPGRFCSF.

The DNA of the CDR3 is TGTGCCAGCAGTCAAACCCAGGTCTCTGGAAACACCATATATTTT. It yields the protein CASSQTQVSGNTIYF. This chain links TRBV6-1 with TRBJ1-3; D not resolved. V gave up 5 bases and J gave up 0 bases, with 11 bases separating them. The V gene's germline CDR1 is MNHNS and CDR2 SASEGT. The CDR3 loop spans 15 amino acids.